This T cell receptor beta chain appears in the sequencing data of a study of immune heterogeneity within non-small cell lung tumors listed by TCRdb under 2018. Background on the whole study: By histology, the tumors included about 11 non-squamous carcinomas, several squamous cell carcinomas and 1 tumor not otherwise specified. Neoantigen binding to each patient's HLA alleles was predicted with netMHCpan-3.0 for mutant peptides of 8 to 11 amino acids. To look at intratumoral immune heterogeneity, the study ran whole-exome sequencing, RNA-seq and TCR beta repertoire sequencing on several spatially distinct regions taken from every NSCLC tumor. TCR repertoire analysis included 57 tumor loci from 15 or so patients, whereas transcriptome data included only 40 or so loci from roughly twelve patients.

For the TCR template, genomic DNA was extracted from bulk tumor tissue, and approximately 600 ng of gDNA was amplified for each sample. During surgery, multiple biopsies were taken from each primary tumor and placed as far apart as possible within the tumor mass. The study cohort was described as untreated, and the patients were newly diagnosed NSCLC cases having curative surgery. The samples came from around 14 patients with newly diagnosed non-small cell lung cancer who were having surgery intended to be curative. Resected tumor masses were reviewed by two independent pathologists. Sequencing was performed only on DNA and RNA samples of high quality. The TCR beta CDR3 region was amplified with a multiplex PCR system whose first round ran for roughly 11 cycles using 32 V-gene forward primers and 13 J-gene reverse primers. First-round PCR used a QIAGEN Multiplex PCR Kit, and primer sequences were filed in Chinese patent CN105087789A. A second PCR round added Illumina universal primers using the Phusion High-Fidelity PCR Kit. TCR libraries were paired-end sequenced at 151 bp read length on the Illumina HiSeq X Ten platform. In the original analysis: Reads lacking multiplex PCR primers were removed with Cutadapt, read pairs were merged with PEAR, and CDR3 regions were called with MiXCR default settings. Shannon entropy measured repertoire diversity, while clonality was calculated as one minus the Shannon entropy divided by the ln of the count of productive unique sequences. Dominant or high-frequency T-cell clones were defined as clonotypes at frequencies of at least 0.5%. Through fastp at Q25 and MiXCR, TCRdb rebuilt clones from the public reads, retaining in-frame beta chains. Rows with a matching CDR3 protein are joined into one entry that keeps the most common DNA and genes. The V and J calls, along with clone size, are taken from TCRdb and not from the paper's own processing. In this sample the table shows thousands of distinct CDR3 sequences, 20% to 25% of which occur a single time. The top ten hold 10% to 11% of the sample.

On this clonotype itself: This clone's antigen is unknown. No per-base quality is available; no much larger clone lies one base away.

The study at large found these results: Within a patient, identical dominant CDR3B clonotypes were found to recur across loci, yet unique high-frequency clones were also harbored in different tumor locations. A moderate positive correlation (R 0.3 to 0.35), which was statistically significant, linked local T-cell repertoire clonality to local tumor mutational burden. Individual patients mostly had different high-frequency TCR beta clonotypes.

Trimmed from V: 5 bases; trimmed from J: 5 bases; junction bases lacking a gene match: 9. The CDR3 starts with the cysteine, ends with the phenylalanine, and has 15 residues. The CDR3 DNA has 45 bases and is translated from base 1. CDR1 SGHTA and CDR2 FQGNSA are derived from the germline V gene. Material for sequencing was lung tumor tissue. This clonotype originated in a man aged 60 to 69 with non-small cell lung cancer. This sequence uses TRBV7-2 and TRBJ2-7, with 10 bases matching TRBD1. The nucleotide sequence reads TGTGCCAGCAGCCCTAAGACAGGGGGCTTCCACGAGCAGTACTTC. Translated, this is CASSPKTGGFHEQYF.